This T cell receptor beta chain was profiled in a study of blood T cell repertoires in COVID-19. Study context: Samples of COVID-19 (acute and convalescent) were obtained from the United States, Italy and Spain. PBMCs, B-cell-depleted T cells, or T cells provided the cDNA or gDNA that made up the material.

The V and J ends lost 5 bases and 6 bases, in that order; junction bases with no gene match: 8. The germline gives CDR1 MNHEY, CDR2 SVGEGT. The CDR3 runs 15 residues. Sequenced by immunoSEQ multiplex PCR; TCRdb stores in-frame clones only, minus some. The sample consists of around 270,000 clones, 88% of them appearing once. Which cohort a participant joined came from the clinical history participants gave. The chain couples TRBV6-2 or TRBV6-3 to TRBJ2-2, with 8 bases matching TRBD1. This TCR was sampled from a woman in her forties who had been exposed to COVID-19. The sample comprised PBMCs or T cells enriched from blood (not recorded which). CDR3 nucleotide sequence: TGTGCCAGCAGTGACACCTCGGACAGGGCCGGGGAGCTGTTTTTT. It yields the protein CASSDTSDRAGELFF.